These 9 T cell receptor beta chains were all obtained from the same sample, sequenced in a study of cytomegalovirus exposure and HLA in healthy donors. It was with 60 Vbeta and 13 Jbeta primers that the PCR ran. Measured with immunoSEQ multiplex PCR; TCRdb has only the in-frame clones, and not every one. The sample holds 150,000 or so clones, about 64% seen once. Sequencing was carried out using PBMCs. The receptors were gathered from a woman aged 30 to 39 in good health and CMV-seropositive.

This clone was picked up a small number of times. The chain employs TRBV2 and TRBJ2-7, with D possibly matching TRBD2 (5 bases). Trimming took 5 bases from V and 2 from J, leaving 10 bases between them. The CDR3 extends over 13 amino acids. Germline V CDR1 and CDR2: SNHLY, FYNNEI. The CDR3 reads CASSWVGAYEQYF. CDR3 sequence (DNA): TGTGCCAGCAGTTGGGTGGGAGCCTACGAGCAGTACTTC.

The genes are TRBV29-1 and TRBJ1-1, with TRBD1 matching over 12 bases. This CDR3 has 13 residues. The germline gives CDR1 SQVTM, CDR2 ANQGSEA. V trimming: 6 bases; J trimming: 6 bases; junction bases outside the gene matches: 5. CDR3 sequence (DNA): TGCAGCGTAGGGACAGGGGGCTTGTCTGAAGCTTTCTTT. Translation: CSVGTGGLSEAFF.

CDR3 sequence reads: CASSLGQGGYEQYF. The CDR3 nucleotides read TGCGCCAGCAGCTTGGGACAGGGAGGCTACGAGCAGTACTTC. J is TRBJ2-7 and V is TRBV5-1, with D tentatively TRBD1 (7 bases). The CDR3 has 14 residues. The germline CDR1 and CDR2 sequences are SGHRS and YFSETQ. The ends were cut back, 0 bases at V and 3 bases at J, with 10 bases in the middle.

This sequence joins TRBV6-1 and TRBJ1-1, with unresolved D. From germline, CDR1 is MNHNS and CDR2 SASEGT. Trimming removed 8 bases at V and 5 bases at J, with 18 bases between. The CDR3 has 14 amino acids. CDR3 residues: CASPPARAGTEAFF. The CDR3 region has the DNA TGTGCCAGCCCCCCCGCTCGAGCCGGGACTGAAGCTTTCTTT.

V and J are TRBV13 and TRBJ1-2; the match to TRBD1 covers 8 bases. V lost 0 bases to trimming and J lost 3 bases; unmatched junction nucleotides: 6. The CDR3 totals 16 residues. Germline V gene lookup returns CDR1 PRHDT and CDR2 FYEKMQ (reference sequence). CDR3 sequence reads: CASSLGRTGKDYGYTF. CDR3 DNA: TGTGCCAGCAGCTTAGGGCGGACAGGGAAGGACTATGGCTACACCTTC.

The chain couples TRBV10-3 to TRBJ1-4, with 9 positions matching TRBD1. Trimming at V came to 2 bases and at J to 3 bases, leaving 4 bases not matched to a gene. The CDR3 loop spans 16 amino acids. Germline loops: CDR1 ENHRY, CDR2 SYGVKD. CDR3 residues: CAISEKTGGSNEKLFF. The CDR3 nucleotides are TGTGCCATCAGTGAGAAGACAGGGGGATCTAATGAAAAACTGTTTTTT.

This clone has more than one count but fewer than ten. The rearrangement uses TRBV9 and TRBJ2-3, with D perhaps TRBD2 (5 bases). This CDR3 region has 13 residues. With 4 bases removed from V and 6 bases from J, the gap between germline ends came to 12 bases. CDR1 is SGDLS and CDR2 is YYNGEE in the germline V gene. The CDR3 reads CASSTQEVDTQYF. CDR3 bases: TGTGCCAGCAGCACCCAGGAGGTGGATACGCAGTATTTT.

The V call is TRBV19, the J call TRBJ2-5; no reliable D call. This CDR3 spans 12 amino acids. V lost 6 bases and J lost 0, with 5 bases in between. Germline-derived CDR1 and CDR2 are LNHDA and SQIVND (reference sequence). This CDR3 reads CASSGYQETQYF. The CDR3 bases are TGTGCCAGTAGCGGGTACCAAGAGACCCAGTACTTC.

On this clone: At one boundary the junction diverges from the germline segment, which might be a read error. This chain links TRBV5-1 with TRBJ2-3; D is uncertain. There are 13 residues in the CDR3. Germline lookup yields CDR1 SGHRS and CDR2 YFSETQ. The CDR3 loop reads CASSLDPTDTRYF. As DNA, the CDR3 is TGCGCCAGCAGCTTGGATCCCACAGATACGCGGTATTTT.